This T cell receptor beta chain comes out of a study of blood T cell repertoires in COVID-19. CDR3 size: 15 residues. Germline-derived CDR1 and CDR2 are SGHVS and FQNEAQ. V gave up 5 bases and J gave up 5 bases; unmatched junction bases: 7. The repertoire was sequenced with immunoSEQ multiplex PCR; TCRdb's copy has only in-frame clones and lacks some. The sample carries hundreds of thousands of clones, 75% to 90% recorded once. The chain links TRBV7-8 to TRBJ2-5; TRBD2 matches at 11 bases. The receptor was isolated from a man younger than 45 who had recovered from COVID-19. Sample: PBMCs or T cells enriched from blood (not recorded which). DNA of the CDR3: TGTGCCAGCAGCCTTGGACTAGCGGGTTGGGAGACCCAGTACTTC. Translated: CASSLGLAGWETQYF.